The rows below give T cell receptor beta chains drawn from one sample of a study of post-analysis software for immune sequencing data. TCRdb itself ran the PCR reads through MiXCR, one entry per CDR3 protein. The data hold approximately 570,000 distinct CDR3 sequences, with about 44% observed a single time. The sample taken for sequencing was blood. The source of these receptors is a girl between 5 and 17 years old with multiple sclerosis. Both conserved end residues are part of each CDR3. The order of the fields is D gene, clone size, V gene, J gene, CDR3 DNA, CDR3 protein. A D gene is named only where the DNA matches it firmly. Only part of the rows carry a size: once, few, many, or a class if the clone is expanded.

d_call: TRBD1
clone_size: few
v_call: TRBV15
j_call: TRBJ1-2
cdr3_nt: TGTGCCACCAGCAGGCATGAACAGGGGGCGGGGGGCTACACCTTC
cdr3_aa: CATSRHEQGAGGYTF

d_call: -
clone_size: few
v_call: TRBV5-1
j_call: TRBJ1-1
cdr3_nt: TGCGCCAGCAGCTTGGGGGGTTTTCCCGAAGCTTTCTTT
cdr3_aa: CASSLGGFPEAFF

d_call: -
clone_size: -
v_call: TRBV5-1
j_call: TRBJ1-4
cdr3_nt: TGCGCCAGCAGCTTGCCGGCAGGGGTCGGTAATGAAAAACTGTTTTTT
cdr3_aa: CASSLPAGVGNEKLFF

d_call: TRBD1
clone_size: -
v_call: TRBV3-1
j_call: TRBJ2-7
cdr3_nt: TGTGCCAGCAGCCATGGGACAGGGCCCTACGAGCAGTACTTC
cdr3_aa: CASSHGTGPYEQYF

d_call: -
clone_size: -
v_call: TRBV12-3/TRBV12-4
j_call: TRBJ2-5
cdr3_nt: TGTGCCAGCAGTTTACAGGGGATGGGGACCCAGTACTTC
cdr3_aa: CASSLQGMGTQYF

d_call: -
clone_size: -
v_call: TRBV5-1
j_call: TRBJ1-6
cdr3_nt: TGCGCCAGCAGGGAAAGGGGGAATAATTCACCCCTCCACTTT
cdr3_aa: CASRERGNNSPLHF

d_call: -
clone_size: -
v_call: TRBV3-1
j_call: TRBJ2-7
cdr3_nt: TGTGCCAGCAGCCAAGCGGGCCTAGGGAGGCTCTACGAGCAGTACTTC
cdr3_aa: CASSQAGLGRLYEQYF

d_call: TRBD2
clone_size: -
v_call: TRBV7-8
j_call: TRBJ2-3
cdr3_nt: TGTGCCAGCAGCCCCTTTGCGGGAGCGTCACAAGATACGCAGTATTTT
cdr3_aa: CASSPFAGASQDTQYF

d_call: -
clone_size: few
v_call: TRBV6-1
j_call: TRBJ2-7
cdr3_nt: TGTGCCAGCAGTGAACGGGGGCTGACTTCCTACGAGCAGTACTTC
cdr3_aa: CASSERGLTSYEQYF

d_call: -
clone_size: few
v_call: TRBV6-4
j_call: TRBJ2-1
cdr3_nt: TGTGCCAGCAGCCCAGACCTACGGACTATGCATGAGCAGTTCTTC
cdr3_aa: CASSPDLRTMHEQFF

d_call: TRBD1
clone_size: -
v_call: TRBV10-3
j_call: TRBJ2-7
cdr3_nt: TGTGCCATCAGCGAAGCCCGGGACAGATCCTACGAGCAGTACTTC
cdr3_aa: CAISEARDRSYEQYF

d_call: -
clone_size: -
v_call: TRBV5-1
j_call: TRBJ2-1
cdr3_nt: TGCGCCAGCAGCTTGGCAGATAGAGTGAATGAGCAGTTCTTC
cdr3_aa: CASSLADRVNEQFF

d_call: -
clone_size: -
v_call: TRBV9
j_call: TRBJ1-1
cdr3_nt: TGTGCCAGCAGCGACCGACCGATGAACACTGAAGCTTTCTTT
cdr3_aa: CASSDRPMNTEAFF

d_call: TRBD1
clone_size: -
v_call: TRBV11-3
j_call: TRBJ2-5
cdr3_nt: TGTGCCAGCAGCTTCGGGACAGATAGGTACTTC
cdr3_aa: CASSFGTDRYF

d_call: -
clone_size: -
v_call: TRBV27
j_call: TRBJ2-1
cdr3_nt: TGTGCCAGCAGTGCCGGGACGGCCTACTCCTACAATGAGCAGTTCTTC
cdr3_aa: CASSAGTAYSYNEQFF

d_call: -
clone_size: -
v_call: TRBV9
j_call: TRBJ1-2
cdr3_nt: TGTGCCAGCAGCCCCACCGCCTCGTCTAACTATGGCTACACCTTC
cdr3_aa: CASSPTASSNYGYTF

d_call: -
clone_size: once
v_call: TRBV5-5
j_call: TRBJ2-6
cdr3_nt: TGTGCCAGCAGCGCGGGGATCCCTGGGGCCAACGTCCTGACTTTC
cdr3_aa: CASSAGIPGANVLTF

d_call: -
clone_size: -
v_call: TRBV6-4
j_call: TRBJ1-2
cdr3_nt: TGTGCCAGCAGTGAAACGGCGGATCGGTGTGGGGGCTACACCTTC
cdr3_aa: CASSETADRCGGYTF

d_call: -
clone_size: few
v_call: TRBV6-6
j_call: TRBJ2-7
cdr3_nt: TGTGCCAGCATCGGAGGGGACAGTACCTACGAGCAGTACTTC
cdr3_aa: CASIGGDSTYEQYF

d_call: -
clone_size: -
v_call: TRBV9
j_call: TRBJ2-7
cdr3_nt: TGTGCCAGCAGCGTAGGAAGGATCTACGAGCAGTACTTC
cdr3_aa: CASSVGRIYEQYF

d_call: TRBD2
clone_size: -
v_call: TRBV4-1
j_call: TRBJ2-1
cdr3_nt: TGCGCCAGCAGCCAAGCTTTGGCTTTAAGCGGGGGCACCTACAATGAGCAGTTCTTC
cdr3_aa: CASSQALALSGGTYNEQFF

d_call: -
clone_size: -
v_call: TRBV27
j_call: TRBJ1-6
cdr3_nt: TGTGCCAGCAGTTTACACAGGCAGGGCTATAATTCACCCCTCCACTTT
cdr3_aa: CASSLHRQGYNSPLHF

d_call: -
clone_size: -
v_call: TRBV9
j_call: TRBJ1-1
cdr3_nt: TGTGCCAGCAGCGTAGATGCACAGGGCAACACTGAAGCTTTCTTT
cdr3_aa: CASSVDAQGNTEAFF

d_call: TRBD1
clone_size: -
v_call: TRBV4-2
j_call: TRBJ1-5
cdr3_nt: TGTGCCAGCAGCCAAGATCCCCGGACAGGGGGCTTCGGAAGCAATCAGCCCCAGCATTTT
cdr3_aa: CASSQDPRTGGFGSNQPQHF

d_call: -
clone_size: -
v_call: TRBV7-9
j_call: TRBJ2-1
cdr3_nt: TGTGCCAGCAGCTTAGGGGAAACAGGGAGCAATGAGCAGTTCTTC
cdr3_aa: CASSLGETGSNEQFF

d_call: TRBD2
clone_size: -
v_call: TRBV3-1
j_call: TRBJ2-5
cdr3_nt: TGTGCCAGCAGCCAAATGAGTAGCGGGCGGAAAGAGACCCAGTACTTC
cdr3_aa: CASSQMSSGRKETQYF

d_call: -
clone_size: -
v_call: TRBV29-1
j_call: TRBJ1-4
cdr3_nt: TGCAGCGTTAGGACGGCAGAAAAACTGTTTTTT
cdr3_aa: CSVRTAEKLFF

d_call: TRBD1
clone_size: few
v_call: TRBV12-3/TRBV12-4
j_call: TRBJ2-7
cdr3_nt: TGTGCCAGCAGTCGACGCGGGACAGGGGGCATCTACGAGCAGTACTTC
cdr3_aa: CASSRRGTGGIYEQYF

d_call: -
clone_size: -
v_call: TRBV2
j_call: TRBJ2-7
cdr3_nt: TGTGCCAGCAGTGAAGGTTGGGGGCTCTCCTACGAGCAGTACTTC
cdr3_aa: CASSEGWGLSYEQYF

d_call: -
clone_size: -
v_call: TRBV6-4
j_call: TRBJ2-3
cdr3_nt: TGTGCCAGCAGTGAGGTGTCGGGTGGAACAGATACGCAGTATTTT
cdr3_aa: CASSEVSGGTDTQYF

d_call: TRBD1
clone_size: few
v_call: TRBV7-9
j_call: TRBJ2-5
cdr3_nt: TGTGCCAGCAGCTCGGGACAGGGAATGAAAGAGACCCAGTACTTC
cdr3_aa: CASSSGQGMKETQYF